The 7 T cell receptor beta chains presented below share a single source sample, sequenced in a study of post-analysis software for immune sequencing data. Findings of the study overall: Elevated frequency relative to controls characterized roughly five TRBV segments in patients, TRBV5-6, TRBV5-1 and TRBV20-1 among them.

The antigens for these receptors are not known. Tagging with unique molecular identifiers was a feature of the TCR beta cDNA libraries. MiXCR, applied by TCRdb to the PCR reads, yields one record per CDR3 protein. The sample lists roughly 700,000 distinct CDR3 sequences, 25% to 30% occurring once. Sequencing was carried out using blood. Every receptor here comes from a girl aged 10 to 17 with multiple sclerosis.

J is TRBJ2-1 and V is TRBV20-1, with TRBD2 matching over 10 bases. J was trimmed by 9 bases and V by 4 bases; bases with no gene match: 9. CDR1 is DFQATT and CDR2 is SNEGSKA in the germline V gene (reference sequence). This CDR3 spans 14 amino acids. The CDR3 coding sequence is TGCAGTGCTACGTCGAGAGCGGGAGGGCGTGAGCAGTTCTTC. Amino acid sequence: CSATSRAGGREQFF.

This clonotype has only a few counts. J is TRBJ1-1 and V is TRBV29-1; D not certain. The ends were cut back, 6 bases at V and 6 bases at J, with 8 bases in the middle. This CDR3 region has 10 residues. CDR1 and CDR2 from the germline V gene are SQVTM and ANQGSEA. The CDR3 is CSVTGPEAFF. The CDR3, as DNA: TGCAGCGTCACCGGGCCTGAAGCTTTCTTT.

The CDR3 loop is CASSYGTVSPLHF. CDR3 nucleotide sequence: TGTGCCAGCAGTTACGGGACAGTTTCACCCCTCCACTTT. The chain carries TRBV6-6 and TRBJ1-6; 7 bases fit TRBD1. V shed 2 bases, J shed 9 bases, and the junction held 1 base outside the gene matches. The germline CDR1 and CDR2 sequences are MNHNY and SVGAGI (reference sequence). The length of the CDR3 is 13 residues.

CDR3 nucleotides: TGCAGCGTGGGTAGCGGGAGCCTCTACGAGCAGTACTTC. Translating it yields CSVGSGSLYEQYF. The chain has TRBV29-1 and TRBJ2-7, with TRBD2 identical over 9 bases. This CDR3 is built from 13 residues. The germline gives CDR1 SQVTM, CDR2 ANQGSEA. V lost 6 bases and J lost 3; bases outside the gene matches: 6.

Ten or more counts support this clonotype. V usage is TRBV7-2 and J usage is TRBJ2-5; weak D call: TRBD2 (5 bases). Germline lookup yields CDR1 SGHTA and CDR2 FQGNSA. The CDR3 extends over 13 amino acids. The V gene lost 3 bases and the J gene lost 4 bases, with 9 bases spanning the gap. The CDR3 region is CASSLFAGETQYF. CDR3 DNA sequence: TGTGCCAGCAGCTTGTTTGCGGGAGAGACCCAGTACTTC.

This clonotype was seen a handful of times. The chain joins TRBV20-1 to TRBJ2-7; 12 nucleotides agree with TRBD2. V was clipped by 6 bases and J by 4 bases; unmatched bases: 4. Germline-derived CDR1 and CDR2 are DFQATT and SNEGSKA (reference sequence). The CDR3 length is 13 residues. In nucleotides, the CDR3 is TGCAGTGCCCTAGCGGGAGGGAGGTACGAGCAGTACTTC. This translates into CSALAGGRYEQYF.

This clonotype was found a few times. This chain links TRBV29-1 with TRBJ2-5; no definite D call. V gave up 5 bases and J gave up 5 bases, with 12 bases separating them. CDR1 SQVTM and CDR2 ANQGSEA come from the germline V gene. CDR3 length: 12 residues. The CDR3 loop reads CSVSSFRETQYF. DNA of the CDR3: TGCAGCGTTTCTAGTTTTCGCGAGACCCAGTACTTC. The complete variable domain, with remaining parts taken from reference TRBV29-1 and TRBJ2-5, reads SAVISQKPSRDICQRGTSLTIQCQVDSQVTMMFWYRQQPGQSLTLIATANQGSEATYESGFVIDKFPISRPNLTFSTLTVSNMSPEDSSIYLCSVSSFRETQYFGPGTRLLVL.